This T cell receptor (beta chain) was obtained from a study of immune evolution from preneoplasia to lung adenocarcinoma. Study as a whole: HLA loss of heterozygosity: 5.5% to 8.5% AIS, approximately 15% MIA, about 32% ADC, none AAH. Study conclusions and caveats: Top clone share appeared to fall from AAH through AIS, MIA, adenocarcinoma.

Using immunoSEQ multiplex PCR, the repertoire was profiled, and TCRdb retains in-frame clones only, with some absent. The repertoire holds tens of thousands of clones, with approximately 71% as singletons. In the case of this clone: Its antigen is unknown.

The CDR3 has 11 amino acids. The germline V gene has CDR1 LGHNT and CDR2 FRNRAP. V gave up 3 bases and J gave up 5 bases, with 3 bases separating them. The chain recombines TRBV12-5 with TRBJ2-3; D gene ambiguous. The receptor was derived from a person in their sixties or seventies with lung adenocarcinoma. Sequences were obtained from FFPE invasive lung adenocarcinoma tissue. CDR3 residues: CASGLKDTQYF. The CDR3 bases are TGTGCTAGTGGTTTAAAAGATACGCAGTATTTT.